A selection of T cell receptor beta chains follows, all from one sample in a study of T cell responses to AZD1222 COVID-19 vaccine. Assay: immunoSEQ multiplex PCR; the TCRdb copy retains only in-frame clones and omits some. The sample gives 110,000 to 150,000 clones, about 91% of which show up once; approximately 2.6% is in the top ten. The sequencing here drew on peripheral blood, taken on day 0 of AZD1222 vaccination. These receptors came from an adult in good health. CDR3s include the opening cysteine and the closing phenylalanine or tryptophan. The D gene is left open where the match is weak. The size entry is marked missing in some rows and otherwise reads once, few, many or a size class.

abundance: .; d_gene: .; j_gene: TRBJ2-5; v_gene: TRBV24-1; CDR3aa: CATSDLPELRGQETQYF; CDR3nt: TGTGCCACCAGTGATTTGCCCGAGTTGCGCGGCCAAGAGACCCAGTACTTC
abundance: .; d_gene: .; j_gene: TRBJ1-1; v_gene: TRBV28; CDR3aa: CASGGGRIREAFF; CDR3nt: TGTGCCAGCGGTGGGGGCAGAATAAGAGAAGCTTTCTTT
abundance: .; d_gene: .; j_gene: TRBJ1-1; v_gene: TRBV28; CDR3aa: CASSPQGRLTAFF; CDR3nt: TGTGCCAGCAGTCCCCAGGGACGACTGACGGCTTTCTTT
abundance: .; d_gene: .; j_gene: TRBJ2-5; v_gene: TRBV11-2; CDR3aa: CASSLPQRGETQYF; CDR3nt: TGTGCCAGCAGCTTACCTCAGCGAGGAGAGACCCAGTACTTC
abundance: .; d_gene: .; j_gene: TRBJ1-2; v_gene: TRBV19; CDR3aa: CASIPGPSYGYTF; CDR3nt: TGTGCCAGTATCCCGGGTCCCAGCTATGGCTACACCTTC
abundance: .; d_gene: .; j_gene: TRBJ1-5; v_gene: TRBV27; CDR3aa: CASSLTVSNQPQHF; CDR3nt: TGTGCCAGCAGCCTGACAGTTAGCAATCAGCCCCAGCATTTT
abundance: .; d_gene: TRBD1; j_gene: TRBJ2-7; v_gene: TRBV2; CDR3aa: CASTGQAAYEQYF; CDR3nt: TGTGCCAGCACCGGACAGGCTGCCTACGAGCAGTACTTC
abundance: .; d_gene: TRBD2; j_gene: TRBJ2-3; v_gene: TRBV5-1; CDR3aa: CASSLSLAGVSTDTQYF; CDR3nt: TGCGCCAGCAGCTTGTCCCTAGCGGGAGTTAGCACAGATACGCAGTATTTT
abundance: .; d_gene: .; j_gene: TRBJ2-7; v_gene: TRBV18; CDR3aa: CASSPLPTGNEQYF; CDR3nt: TGTGCCAGCTCACCCCTACCTACAGGAAACGAGCAGTACTTC
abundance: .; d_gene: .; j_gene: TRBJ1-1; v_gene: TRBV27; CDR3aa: CASRVNTEAFF; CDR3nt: TGTGCCAGCCGGGTGAACACTGAAGCTTTCTTT
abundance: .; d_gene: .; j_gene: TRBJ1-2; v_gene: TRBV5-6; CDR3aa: CASSFQGVDYGYTF; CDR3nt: TGTGCCAGCAGCTTTCAGGGAGTGGATTATGGCTACACCTTC
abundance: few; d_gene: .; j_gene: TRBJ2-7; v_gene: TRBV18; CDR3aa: CASSPLVTPNGYEQYF; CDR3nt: TGTGCCAGCTCACCACTCGTGACTCCCAACGGGTACGAGCAGTACTTC
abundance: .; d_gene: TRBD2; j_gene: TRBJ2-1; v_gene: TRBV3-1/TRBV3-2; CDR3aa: CASSLSGRGNEQFF; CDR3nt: TGTGCCAGCAGCCTTAGCGGGAGAGGAAATGAGCAGTTCTTC
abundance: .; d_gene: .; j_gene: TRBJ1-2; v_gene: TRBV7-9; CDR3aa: CASSLLSGYTF; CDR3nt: TGTGCCAGCAGCTTATTGAGCGGCTACACCTTC
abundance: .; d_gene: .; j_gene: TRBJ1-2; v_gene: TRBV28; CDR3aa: CASSPTRRTNYGYTF; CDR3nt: TGTGCCAGCAGCCCCACCCGAAGGACCAACTATGGCTACACCTTC
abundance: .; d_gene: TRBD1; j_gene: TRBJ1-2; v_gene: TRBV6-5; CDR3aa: CASTLRGGQNYGYTF; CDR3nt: TGTGCCAGCACCCTACGCGGGGGACAGAACTATGGCTACACCTTC
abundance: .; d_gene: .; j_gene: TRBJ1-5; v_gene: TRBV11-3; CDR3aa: CASSYTNQPQHF; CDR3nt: TGTGCCAGCAGCTACACTAATCAGCCCCAGCATTTT
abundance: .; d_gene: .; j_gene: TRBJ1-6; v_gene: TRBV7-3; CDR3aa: CASSLYRDSPLHF; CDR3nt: TGTGCCAGCAGCTTATACCGGGATTCACCCCTCCACTTT
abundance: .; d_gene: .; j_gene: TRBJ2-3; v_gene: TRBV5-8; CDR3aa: CASNFPESGSTDTQYF; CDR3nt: TGTGCCAGCAACTTCCCCGAGAGCGGGAGCACAGATACGCAGTATTTT
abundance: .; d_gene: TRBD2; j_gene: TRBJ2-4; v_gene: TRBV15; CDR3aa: CATSRKRPGLGFDKNIQYF; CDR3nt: TGTGCCACCAGCAGAAAACGCCCGGGACTAGGATTCGACAAAAACATTCAGTACTTC
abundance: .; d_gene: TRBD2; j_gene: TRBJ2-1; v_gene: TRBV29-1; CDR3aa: CSVGGGVGEQFF; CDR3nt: TGCAGCGTTGGGGGAGGGGTGGGTGAGCAGTTCTTC
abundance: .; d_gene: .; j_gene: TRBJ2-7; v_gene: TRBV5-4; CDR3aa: CASSADPGLTYEQYF; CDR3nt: TGTGCCAGCAGCGCGGACCCGGGACTCACCTACGAGCAGTACTTC
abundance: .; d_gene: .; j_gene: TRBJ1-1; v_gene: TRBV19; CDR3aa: CASNRVQNTEAFF; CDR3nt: TGTGCCAGTAATCGGGTCCAGAACACTGAAGCTTTCTTT
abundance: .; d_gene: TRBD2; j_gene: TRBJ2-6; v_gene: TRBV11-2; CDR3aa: CASRKAGGIFKGLTF; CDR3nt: TGTGCCAGCAGAAAAGCGGGGGGGATCTTTAAGGGCCTGACTTTC
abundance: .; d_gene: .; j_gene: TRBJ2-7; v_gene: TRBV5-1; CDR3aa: CASSKAPYEQYF; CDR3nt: TGCGCCAGCAGCAAAGCACCGTACGAGCAGTACTTC
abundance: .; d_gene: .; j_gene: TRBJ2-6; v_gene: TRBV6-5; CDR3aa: CASKQDPGANVLTF; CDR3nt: TGTGCCAGCAAGCAGGACCCCGGGGCCAACGTCCTGACTTTC
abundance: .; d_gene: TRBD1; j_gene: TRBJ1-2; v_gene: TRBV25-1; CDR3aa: CASSSRGTGWSYYGYTF; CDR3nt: TGTGCCAGCAGTTCCCGGGGGACAGGGTGGTCCTACTATGGCTACACCTTC
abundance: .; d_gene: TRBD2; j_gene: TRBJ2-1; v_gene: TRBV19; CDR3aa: CAIGGLAGVNEQFF; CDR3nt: TGTGCCATTGGGGGACTAGCGGGAGTCAATGAGCAGTTCTTC
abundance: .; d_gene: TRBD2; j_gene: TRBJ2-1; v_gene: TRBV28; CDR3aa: CASSLRDYRGSSYNEQFF; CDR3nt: TGTGCCAGCAGCCTACGGGACTACCGAGGGAGCTCCTACAATGAGCAGTTCTTC
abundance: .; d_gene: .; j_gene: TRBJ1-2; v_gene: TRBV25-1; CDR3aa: CASSESGRNSYGYTF; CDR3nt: TGTGCCAGCAGTGAATCGGGACGGAACTCCTATGGCTACACCTTC
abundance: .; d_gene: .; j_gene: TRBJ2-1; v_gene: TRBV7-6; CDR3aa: CASSRTRGESGNEQFF; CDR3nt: TGTGCCAGCAGCCGGACGAGGGGCGAGTCAGGAAATGAGCAGTTCTTC
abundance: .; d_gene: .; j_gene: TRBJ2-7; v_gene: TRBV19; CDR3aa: CASSMTSSYEQYF; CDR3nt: TGTGCCAGTAGTATGACCAGTTCCTACGAGCAGTACTTC
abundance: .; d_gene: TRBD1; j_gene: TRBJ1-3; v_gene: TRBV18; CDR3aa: CASSPPNSRQGSGNTIYF; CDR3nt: TGTGCCAGCTCACCACCGAATTCACGACAGGGCTCTGGAAACACCATATATTTT
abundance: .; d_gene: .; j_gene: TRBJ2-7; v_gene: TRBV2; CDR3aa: CASNLGGWYEQYF; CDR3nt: TGTGCCAGCAACCTAGGGGGTTGGTACGAGCAGTACTTC
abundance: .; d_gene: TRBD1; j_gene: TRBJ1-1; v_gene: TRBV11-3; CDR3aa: CASSFPPDRVNTEAFF; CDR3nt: TGTGCCAGCAGCTTCCCCCCTGACAGGGTGAACACTGAAGCTTTCTTT
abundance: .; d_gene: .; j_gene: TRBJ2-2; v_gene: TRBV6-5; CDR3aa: CASSYGTSRELFF; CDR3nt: TGTGCCAGCAGTTACGGTACGAGTCGGGAGCTGTTTTTT
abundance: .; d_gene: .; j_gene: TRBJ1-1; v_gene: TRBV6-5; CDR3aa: CVSRYDTEAFF; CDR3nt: TGTGTCAGCAGATACGACACTGAAGCTTTCTTT
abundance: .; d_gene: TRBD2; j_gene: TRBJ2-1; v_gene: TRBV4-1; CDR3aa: CASSPLAGVPYNEQFF; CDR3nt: TGCGCCAGCAGCCCTCTAGCGGGAGTCCCCTACAATGAGCAGTTCTTC
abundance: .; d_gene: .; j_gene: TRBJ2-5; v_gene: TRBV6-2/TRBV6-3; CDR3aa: CASSYSIRTEETQYF; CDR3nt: TGTGCCAGCAGTTACTCGATAAGGACAGAAGAGACCCAGTACTTC
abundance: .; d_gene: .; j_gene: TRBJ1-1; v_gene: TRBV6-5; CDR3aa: CASTAPGGNTEAFF; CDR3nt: TGTGCCAGCACGGCCCCCGGGGGAAACACTGAAGCTTTCTTT
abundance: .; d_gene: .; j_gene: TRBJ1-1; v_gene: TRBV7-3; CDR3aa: CASSHPPLLGTEAFF; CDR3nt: TGTGCCAGCAGCCATCCCCCCCTCTTAGGGACTGAAGCTTTCTTT